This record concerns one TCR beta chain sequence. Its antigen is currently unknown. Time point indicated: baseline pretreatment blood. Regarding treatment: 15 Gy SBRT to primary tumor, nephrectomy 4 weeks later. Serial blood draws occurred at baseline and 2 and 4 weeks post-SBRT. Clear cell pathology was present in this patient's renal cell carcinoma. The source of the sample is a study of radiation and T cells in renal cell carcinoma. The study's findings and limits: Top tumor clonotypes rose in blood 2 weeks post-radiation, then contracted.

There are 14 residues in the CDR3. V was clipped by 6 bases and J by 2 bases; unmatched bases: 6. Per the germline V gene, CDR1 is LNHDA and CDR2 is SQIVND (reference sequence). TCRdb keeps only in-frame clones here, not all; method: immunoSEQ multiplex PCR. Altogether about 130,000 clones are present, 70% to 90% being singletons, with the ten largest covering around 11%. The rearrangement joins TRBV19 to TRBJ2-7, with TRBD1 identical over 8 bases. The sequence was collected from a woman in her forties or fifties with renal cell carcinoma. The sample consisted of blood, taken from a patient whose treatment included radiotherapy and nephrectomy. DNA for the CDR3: TGTGCCAGTAGCCCCAGGACAGGGACCTACGAGCAGTACTTC. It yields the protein CASSPRTGTYEQYF.